Each of the 13 T cell receptor beta chains below was sequenced from the same sample in a study of blood T cell repertoires in COVID-19. TCRdb's copy holds only in-frame clones and misses some; the assay was immunoSEQ multiplex PCR. The sample holds fewer than 150,000 clones, about 84% seen once. Sample: peripheral blood. The receptors stem from a human donor in a cohort sampled during active COVID-19.

This chain links TRBV7-9 with TRBJ2-6; tentative D call: TRBD2 (6 bases). Looked up from germline, CDR1 is SEHNR and CDR2 is FQNEAQ (reference sequence). The V gene lost 1 base and the J gene lost 2 bases, with 15 bases spanning the gap. The CDR3 has 18 residues. The chain's CDR3 is CASSLVGGAWTGANVLTF. The CDR3 nucleotides are TGTGCCAGCAGCTTAGTGGGCGGGGCGTGGACTGGGGCCAACGTCCTGACTTTC.

This sequence joins TRBV5-4 and TRBJ2-4; possibly TRBD2 for D (5 bases). Germline CDR1 is SGHNT and CDR2 is YYREEE (reference sequence). The CDR3 sequence is 13 residues long. V was cut by 3 bases and J by 6 bases, with 10 bases left in between. CDR3 in amino acids: CASSWTEGNIQYF. In DNA form, the CDR3 reads TGTGCCAGCAGCTGGACCGAGGGAAACATTCAGTACTTC.

This chain uses TRBV7-2 with TRBJ2-3, with TRBD2 matching 12 bases. The CDR3 length is 15 residues. CDR1 and CDR2 (germline): SGHTA, FQGNSA. J was trimmed by 5 bases and V by 4 bases; bases with no gene match: 4. CDR3: CASSSLAGGQDTQYF. The CDR3 coding sequence is TGTGCCAGCAGCTCTCTAGCGGGGGGGCAAGATACGCAGTATTTT. The complete variable domain, with remaining parts taken from reference TRBV7-2 and TRBJ2-3, reads GAGVSQSPSNKVTEKGKDVELRCDPISGHTALYWYRQSLGQGLEFLIYFQGNSAPDKSGLPSDRFSAERTGGSVSTLTIQRTQQEDSAVYLCASSSLAGGQDTQYFGPGTRLTVL.

The chain carries TRBV10-3 and TRBJ2-1; 12 bases are shared with TRBD2. Germline trimming cut 0 bases from V and 4 bases from J; bases unmatched to any gene: 4. Germline CDR1 ENHRY, CDR2 SYGVKD. The CDR3 contains 17 residues. This CDR3 is CAISESLAGGFYNEQFF. CDR3 DNA sequence: TGTGCCATCAGTGAGTCGCTAGCGGGGGGGTTTTACAATGAGCAGTTCTTC.

The V call is TRBV5-4, the J call TRBJ2-2, with 9 bases aligning to TRBD2. The CDR3 runs 18 residues. The germline V gene encodes CDR1 SGHNT and CDR2 YYREEE (reference sequence). V was clipped by 2 bases and J by 4 bases; unmatched bases: 12. In DNA, the CDR3 is TGTGCCAGCAGCTTTTGGCGGGGGGGCCTTGGGAGCACCGGGGAGCTGTTTTTT. This encodes CASSFWRGGLGSTGELFF.

The sample holds a few counts of this clone. The rearrangement links TRBV7-9 to TRBJ1-2; D perhaps matches TRBD1 (5 bases). Germline lookup yields CDR1 SEHNR and CDR2 FQNEAQ (reference sequence). The CDR3 loop spans 12 amino acids. Deletions cut 1 base from V and 5 bases from J, with 5 bases between. CDR3 sequence: CASSLGQYGYTF. CDR3 nucleotide sequence: TGTGCCAGCAGCTTAGGACAGTATGGCTACACCTTC.

V usage is TRBV6-5 and J usage is TRBJ2-7; TRBD1 matches 7 bases. The CDR3 runs to 13 residues. V shed 6 bases and J 5 bases; nucleotides not matched to a gene: 7. Germline assignment: CDR1 MNHEY and CDR2 SVGAGI. The CDR3 region is CASRRQGADEQYF. CDR3 nucleotides: TGTGCCAGCAGAAGACAGGGCGCAGACGAGCAGTACTTC.

The rearrangement joins TRBV7-2 to TRBJ2-2; 9 bases agree with TRBD1. Germline V gives CDR1 SGHTA, CDR2 FQGNSA. After removal of 3 bases from V and 3 bases from J, the junction contained 5 bases not matched to a gene. This CDR3 comprises 16 residues. The CDR3: CASSFYRGRDTGELFF. The CDR3 DNA reads TGTGCCAGCAGCTTCTACAGGGGGCGCGACACCGGGGAGCTGTTTTTT.

The chain links TRBV19 to TRBJ1-5; no firm D call. Germline V gene lookup returns CDR1 LNHDA and CDR2 SQIVND (reference sequence). Between the trimmed V and J ends, which lost 9 bases and 5 bases, there was a span of 14 bases. The CDR3 is 13 amino acids. The CDR3 coding sequence is TGTGCCAGCGTTGGACTGAACGATCAGCCCCAGCATTTT. This sequence encodes CASVGLNDQPQHF.

The chain has TRBV19 and TRBJ1-5; 10 bases agree with TRBD1. The germline V gene has CDR1 LNHDA and CDR2 SQIVND (reference sequence). This CDR3 has 18 residues. The junction had 10 bases not matched to a gene; V was cut back by 5 bases and J by 0 bases. DNA for the CDR3: TGTGCCAGTAGTCCTTGGACAGGGGGAGGGTATAGCAATCAGCCCCAGCATTTT. Translating it yields CASSPWTGGGYSNQPQHF.

This clone was recorded only once. The chain couples TRBV10-1 to TRBJ2-1; D call uncertain. This CDR3 is 17 amino acids long. Per the germline V gene, CDR1 is WNHNN and CDR2 is SYGVQD (reference sequence). V was trimmed by 11 bases and J by 0 bases, leaving 23 bases between them. CDR3 sequence reads: CASNYRVLRSSYNEQFF. CDR3 DNA sequence: TGCGCCTCCAACTACCGGGTCCTGAGGAGCTCCTACAATGAGCAGTTCTTC.

The CDR3 is CASSQITRSAAGANVLTF. CDR3 nucleotide sequence: TGCGCCAGCAGCCAAATCACCAGGTCGGCAGCTGGGGCCAACGTCCTGACTTTC. The chain recombines TRBV4-1 with TRBJ2-6; no clear D. Germline V gives CDR1 MGHRA, CDR2 YSYEKL. This CDR3 is 18 amino acids long. The V gene lost 2 bases and the J gene lost 2 bases, with 16 bases spanning the gap.

The chain recombines TRBV19 with TRBJ2-5; 7 bases line up with TRBD2. Unmatched junction bases numbered 3, after V lost 3 bases and J lost 5 bases. CDR1 and CDR2 from the germline V gene are LNHDA and SQIVND (reference sequence). The CDR3 covers 13 residues. The CDR3 loop is CASSMAGGETQYF. DNA of the CDR3: TGTGCCAGTAGTATGGCCGGGGGGGAGACCCAGTACTTC.